Below, 26 T cell receptor beta chains from the same sample are listed, as sequenced in a study of control samples from healthy donors and cancer patients (dated by TCRdb to the early 2020s). The library was prepared using the immunoSEQ multiplex PCR assay. TCRdb's version of the immuneACCESS table is confined to in-frame rearrangements and falls short of the full clone set. An unresolved V gene accounts for under half of the shortfall where checked; the remainder is of unknown origin. Within this sample are some 140,000 clones, with about 85% of them counted one time only. The ten top clones hold approximately 9.4% of the sample. The sequencing sample was made of blood. Source of these receptors: a woman in her thirties in good health.

This clone came up once. The genes are TRBV28 and TRBJ1-2; 12 nucleotides align to TRBD1. The CDR3 covers 14 residues. The trim removed 8 bases at V and 3 bases at J, leaving 4 bases unmatched. CDR1 is MDHEN, CDR2 SYDVKM, per germline. Written as DNA, the CDR3 is TGTGCCAGCCGGGGACAGGGGGCGGACTATGGCTACACCTTC. Protein sequence: CASRGQGADYGYTF.

The chain employs TRBV29-1 and TRBJ1-2; D remains ambiguous. Trimming cost V 2 bases and J 4 bases, with 11 bases left between them. Germline lookup yields CDR1 SQVTM and CDR2 ANQGSEA. The CDR3 is 13 amino acids. In DNA form, the CDR3 reads TGCAGCGTTGAATATTCAGCGGGCTATGGCTACACCTTC. Translation: CSVEYSAGYGYTF.

V usage is TRBV3-1 (or the pseudogene TRBV3-2) and J usage is TRBJ1-6; 10 bases line up with TRBD1. In germline, CDR1 is LGHDT, CDR2 YNNKEL (reference sequence). The CDR3 contains 15 residues. J lost 7 bases, V lost 4 bases, and 4 bases had no gene match. For the CDR3, the DNA is TGTGCCAGCAGCCCCCGGGACAGGGGAAATTCACCCCTCCACTTT. It yields the protein CASSPRDRGNSPLHF.

The chain combines TRBV10-1 with TRBJ2-5; 8 positions agree with TRBD2. The CDR3 runs 15 residues. The V gene's germline CDR1 is WNHNN and CDR2 SYGVQD (reference sequence). V dropped 5 bases and J dropped 0; count of bases not matched to a gene: 5. The CDR3 loop is CASSLKGLDQETQYF. The CDR3 DNA reads TGCGCCAGCAGTCTTAAGGGACTAGACCAAGAGACCCAGTACTTC.

The genes are TRBV30 and TRBJ2-1; D is ambiguous. This CDR3 has 12 residues. V lost 2 bases and J 8 bases, leaving 10 bases between the germline ends. The germline V gene encodes CDR1 GTSNPN and CDR2 SVGIG (reference sequence). CDR3 DNA: TGTGCCTGGAGTTTCACACGGGATGAGCAGTTCTTC. Translated, it gives CAWSFTRDEQFF.

The rearrangement joins TRBV27 to TRBJ1-3, with 11 nucleotides matching TRBD1. The CDR3 has 16 amino acids. In germline, CDR1 is MNHEY, CDR2 SMNVEV (reference sequence). The ends lost 5 bases at V and 7 bases at J; junction bases unmatched: 10. CDR3 sequence (DNA): TGTGCCAGCAGTCCCCGGACAGGGGGCAAGAGGAACACCATATATTTT. Translation gives CASSPRTGGKRNTIYF.

J is TRBJ1-6 and V is TRBV20-1; D is undetermined. The CDR3 runs 13 residues. Germline CDR1 reads DFQATT; CDR2 reads SNEGSKA (reference sequence). The V gene lost 3 bases and the J gene lost 9 bases, with 12 bases spanning the gap. The CDR3: CSASRAVGSPLHF. The CDR3 bases are TGCAGTGCTAGTCGGGCAGTAGGTTCACCCCTCCACTTT.

The chain is built from TRBV30 and TRBJ2-5, with TRBD1 as a possible D gene (5 bases). This CDR3 has 13 residues. V lost 0 bases and J 5 bases, leaving 10 bases between the germline ends. The germline CDR1 and CDR2 sequences are GTSNPN and SVGIG (reference sequence). The CDR3 DNA reads TGTGCCTGGAGTGTAGGGGTTACGGAGACCCAGTACTTC. Translating it yields CAWSVGVTETQYF. Based on the CDR3 plus reference TRBV30 and TRBJ2-5, the full variable domain is SQTIHQWPATLVQPVGSPLSLECTVEGTSNPNLYWYRQAAGRGLQLLFYSVGIGQISSEVPQNLSASRPQDRQFILSSKKLLLSDSGFYLCAWSVGVTETQYFGPGTRLLVL.

In the case of this clone: Other DNA sequences from this sample encode an identical CDR3 as well. The V gene is TRBV7-6, the J gene TRBJ1-6; no definite D call. The V end was cut by 5 bases, the J end by 7 bases, with 18 bases between. This CDR3 contains 16 residues. Per the germline V gene, CDR1 is SGHVS and CDR2 is FNYEAQ. This CDR3 reads CASSLGPPTANSPLHF. CDR3 sequence (DNA): TGTGCCAGCAGCCTAGGCCCCCCTACTGCAAATTCACCCCTCCACTTT.

V is TRBV7-7 and J is TRBJ1-5; D remains ambiguous. Trimming removed 2 bases from V and 7 bases from J, with 9 bases in between. CDR1 is SSHAT and CDR2 is FNYEAQ in the germline V gene (reference sequence). The CDR3 is 13 residues long. The CDR3 DNA sequence: TGTGCCAGCAGCTTAAGTGACGGGCAGCCCCAGCATTTT. Its protein is CASSLSDGQPQHF.

The V and J genes are TRBV5-1 and TRBJ1-6, with unresolved D. In germline, CDR1 is SGHRS, CDR2 YFSETQ. The CDR3 is 15 amino acids. V lost 3 bases to trimming and J lost 9 bases, with 16 bases between them. This chain's CDR3 is CASSYDGRVGSPLHF. The CDR3, as DNA: TGCGCCAGCAGCTATGACGGGCGCGTGGGTTCACCCCTCCACTTT.

The rearrangement joins TRBV6-5 to TRBJ1-4, with 9 bases lining up with TRBD1. J gave up 6 bases and V 5 bases, and 4 bases lay outside the gene matches. Germline V gene data show CDR1 as MNHEY and CDR2 as SVGAGI. The length of the CDR3 is 14 residues. The CDR3, as DNA: TGTGCCAGCAGTCCACAGGGGGCCTATGAAAAACTGTTTTTT. Amino acid sequence: CASSPQGAYEKLFF.

This chain links TRBV7-2 with TRBJ2-7, with 7 bases lining up with TRBD2. The ends lost 0 bases at V and 2 bases at J; junction bases unmatched: 7. The CDR3 contains 16 residues. The V gene's germline CDR1 is SGHTA and CDR2 FQGNSA. CDR3 bases: TGTGCCAGCAGCTTAGCGATGGCGGGAGCGACCTACGAGCAGTACTTC. This translates into CASSLAMAGATYEQYF.

This chain links TRBV5-1 with TRBJ1-1, with 7 bases identical to TRBD1. The V segment lost 3 bases and the J segment 1 base; nucleotides outside the gene matches: 6. The CDR3 consists of 15 residues. Germline V gives CDR1 SGHRS, CDR2 YFSETQ. The CDR3 spells CASSSNNRGNTEAFF. CDR3 coding DNA: TGCGCCAGCAGCTCAAACAACAGGGGGAACACTGAAGCTTTCTTT.

V usage is TRBV4-2 and J usage is TRBJ2-7; D uncertain. This CDR3 has 16 residues. V gave up 4 bases and J gave up 2 bases, with 18 bases separating them. Germline V gene data show CDR1 as LGHNA and CDR2 as YNFKEQ. Here the CDR3 DNA reads TGTGCCAGCAGCCCCGCCGGGTCCCCGCTGACCTACGAGCAGTACTTC. Its translation is CASSPAGSPLTYEQYF.

The chain employs TRBV6-2 or TRBV6-3 and TRBJ1-1; D gene ambiguous. Trimming pared 1 base from V and 0 bases from J, leaving 6 bases between. The CDR3 runs to 14 residues. CDR1 MNHEY and CDR2 SVGEGT come from the germline V gene. The CDR3 reads CASSYLVMNTEAFF. In nucleotides, the CDR3 is TGTGCCAGCAGTTACTTAGTAATGAACACTGAAGCTTTCTTT.

The gene calls are TRBV5-1 and TRBJ2-3, with D hard to call. Trimming took 5 bases from V and 1 from J, leaving 11 bases between them. Germline loops: CDR1 SGHRS, CDR2 YFSETQ. The CDR3 totals 14 residues. This CDR3 is CASSKGAGTDTQYF. CDR3 nucleotides: TGCGCCAGCAGTAAGGGCGCGGGCACAGATACGCAGTATTTT.

The chain is built from TRBV7-9 and TRBJ1-6; weak D call: TRBD1 (5 bases). With 1 base removed from V and 12 bases from J, the gap between germline ends came to 10 bases. The V gene's germline CDR1 is SEHNR and CDR2 FQNEAQ (reference sequence). The CDR3 contains 13 residues. This CDR3 reads CASSLGGLKPLHF. The CDR3 nucleotides read TGTGCCAGCAGCTTAGGGGGGTTAAAACCCCTCCACTTT.

The V call is TRBV29-1, the J call TRBJ1-2; 7 bases align to TRBD1. The J segment lost 6 bases and the V segment lost 3 bases, leaving 4 bases of the junction unmatched. Germline lookup yields CDR1 SQVTM and CDR2 ANQGSEA. CDR3 length: 12 amino acids. The CDR3 nucleotides are TGCAGCGTTGACAAGGGGGCGAATGGCTACACCTTC. Its translation is CSVDKGANGYTF.

The J gene is TRBJ2-7, the V gene TRBV19; a possible D gene is TRBD1 (5 bases). The germline V gene has CDR1 LNHDA and CDR2 SQIVND (reference sequence). This CDR3 has 15 residues. Trimming cost V 1 base and J 0 bases, with 10 bases left between them. The CDR3 region is CASSIGGASSYEQYF. The CDR3 DNA reads as TGTGCCAGTAGTATAGGTGGGGCGAGCTCCTACGAGCAGTACTTC.

V and J are TRBV29-1 and TRBJ1-2; 7 nucleotides line up with TRBD1. Trimming removed 7 bases from V and 3 bases from J; junction bases left unmatched: 11. The CDR3 consists of 14 residues. Germline V gives CDR1 SQVTM, CDR2 ANQGSEA. CDR3 coding DNA: TGCAGCGCATACGGACAGGCCGGAGACTATGGCTACACCTTC. Translating gives CSAYGQAGDYGYTF.

This sequence joins TRBV6-5 and TRBJ1-1; D might be TRBD1 (5 bases). V was pared by 0 bases and J by 3 bases, with 8 bases between. Germline CDR1 is MNHEY and CDR2 is SVGAGI. CDR3 length equals 14 residues. The CDR3 reads CASSYSGGDTEAFF. In DNA form, the CDR3 reads TGTGCCAGCAGTTACTCGGGAGGGGACACTGAAGCTTTCTTT.

The chain couples TRBV21-1 to TRBJ1-2; TRBD1 is the table's D call and was not checked against the DNA. TRBV21-1 is a pseudogene locus. This CDR3 is 15 amino acids long. The CDR3 DNA reads as TGTGCCAGCAGCAAAGTAGTCCGACAGACCTATGGCTACACCTTC. Amino acids: CASSKVVRQTYGYTF.

In its sample, this clone was seen a few times. The chain links TRBV18 to TRBJ1-2, with no clear D. CDR3 length: 13 amino acids. Germline CDR1 is KGHSH and CDR2 is LQKENI. The V and J ends lost 3 bases and 4 bases respectively, with 9 bases between them. CDR3 in DNA: TGTGCCAGCTCACCGGGGTCCGCCTATGGCTACACCTTC. It specifies CASSPGSAYGYTF.

The chain combines TRBV15 with TRBJ1-2; 8 bases map to TRBD1. V lost 1 base and J lost 4; bases outside the gene matches: 8. This CDR3 spans 16 amino acids. CDR1 and CDR2 (germline): LNHNV, YYDKDF (reference sequence). The CDR3 here is CATSRVVTGGAYGYTF. The CDR3 bases are TGTGCCACCAGCAGAGTGGTAACAGGGGGAGCCTATGGCTACACCTTC. The whole variable domain, remainder taken from reference TRBV15 and TRBJ1-2, is DAMVIQNPRYQVTQFGKPVTLSCSQTLNHNVMYWYQQKSSQAPKLLFHYYDKDFNNEADTPDNFQSRRPNTSFCFLDIRSPGLGDTAMYLCATSRVVTGGAYGYTFGSGTRLTVV.

The genes are TRBV19 and TRBJ2-1, with D unresolved. This CDR3 comprises 14 residues. Germline V gives CDR1 LNHDA, CDR2 SQIVND (reference sequence). V shed 0 bases and J shed 4 bases, with 7 bases lying between them. CDR3 DNA: TGTGCCAGTAGTATAGATCAAGTTTACAATGAGCAGTTCTTC. Amino acid sequence: CASSIDQVYNEQFF.